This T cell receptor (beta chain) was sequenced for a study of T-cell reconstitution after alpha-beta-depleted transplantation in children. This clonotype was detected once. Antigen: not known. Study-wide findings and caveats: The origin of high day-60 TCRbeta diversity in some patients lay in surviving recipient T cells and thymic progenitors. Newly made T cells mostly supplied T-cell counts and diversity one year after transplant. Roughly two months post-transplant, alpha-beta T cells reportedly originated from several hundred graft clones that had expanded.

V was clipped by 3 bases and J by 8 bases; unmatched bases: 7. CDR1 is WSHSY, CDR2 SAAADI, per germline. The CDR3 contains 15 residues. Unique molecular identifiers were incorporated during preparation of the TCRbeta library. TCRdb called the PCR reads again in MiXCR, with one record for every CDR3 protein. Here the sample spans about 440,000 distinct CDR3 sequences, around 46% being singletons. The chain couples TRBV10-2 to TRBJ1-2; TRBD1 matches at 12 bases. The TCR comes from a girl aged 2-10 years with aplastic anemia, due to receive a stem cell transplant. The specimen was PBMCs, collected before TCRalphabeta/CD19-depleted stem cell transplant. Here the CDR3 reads CASSDPGQGAGGYTF. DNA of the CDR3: TGCGCCAGCAGTGACCCGGGACAGGGGGCTGGGGGCTACACCTTC.